These 22 T cell receptor beta chains came from one sample sequenced in a study of blood T cell repertoires in COVID-19. Clones were read by immunoSEQ multiplex PCR, and TCRdb kept only the in-frame ones, dropping some. Of fewer than 250,000 clones in the sample, 80% to 90% are singletons; the top ten hold 2% to 3%. The sample comprised peripheral blood. The source is a woman in her thirties or forties with active or convalescent COVID-19.

V and J are TRBV2 and TRBJ1-6; D is possibly TRBD1 (6 bases). Per the germline V gene, CDR1 is SNHLY and CDR2 is FYNNEI. The CDR3 runs to 13 residues. V lost 8 bases and J lost 7, with 12 bases in between. The CDR3 region has the DNA TGTGCCAGCGTTTACAGGGCGAATTCACCCCTCCACTTT. Translation gives CASVYRANSPLHF.

The gene calls are TRBV9 and TRBJ1-4; no reliable D call. Trimming stripped 0 bases from V and 1 base from J, with 7 bases between. The CDR3 sequence is 15 residues long. Germline CDR1 SGDLS, CDR2 YYNGEE. The CDR3, as DNA: TGTGCCAGCAGCGTAGCAGGTGGAACTAATGAAAAACTGTTTTTT. It specifies CASSVAGGTNEKLFF.

The J gene is TRBJ2-3, the V gene TRBV3-1 (or the pseudogene TRBV3-2), with D tentatively TRBD1 (7 bases). Germline-derived CDR1 and CDR2 are LGHDT and YNNKEL (reference sequence). The CDR3 totals 20 residues. Trimming took off 4 bases at V and 4 bases at J, with 30 bases between the two ends. In DNA, the CDR3 is TGTGCCAGCAGCCTTAATGACAGGGAGAGCGGGTGGAGCGTTGCAGATACGCAGTATTTT. Translated, it gives CASSLNDRESGWSVADTQYF.

This clone was seen just once. V gene TRBV28 combines with J gene TRBJ2-1; 8 bases match TRBD1. The ends lost 7 bases at V and 0 bases at J; junction bases unmatched: 5. Germline CDR1 reads MDHEN; CDR2 reads SYDVKM. The CDR3 consists of 15 residues. For the CDR3, the DNA is TGTGCCAGCACCTACAGGGGGTTCTCCTACAATGAGCAGTTCTTC. Its translation: CASTYRGFSYNEQFF. Together with reference TRBV28 and TRBJ2-1, the CDR3 gives the full variable domain: DVKVTQSSRYLVKRTGEKVFLECVQDMDHENMFWYRQDPGLGLRLIYFSYDVKMKEKGDIPEGYSVSREKKERFSLILESASTNQTSMYLCASTYRGFSYNEQFFGPGTRLTVL.

The V call is TRBV7-9, the J call TRBJ2-3; 10 bases fit TRBD1. This CDR3 contains 19 residues. Germline V CDR1 and CDR2: SEHNR, FQNEAQ (reference sequence). The trim removed 5 bases at V and 2 bases at J, leaving 16 bases unmatched. The CDR3 protein is CASSGLGLRDRGTTDTQYF. The CDR3 nucleotides read TGTGCCAGCAGCGGACTAGGTCTCCGGGACAGGGGAACCACAGATACGCAGTATTTT. Together with reference TRBV7-9 and TRBJ2-3, the CDR3 gives the full variable domain: DTGVSQNPRHKITKRGQNVTFRCDPISEHNRLYWYRQTLGQGPEFLTYFQNEAQLEKSRLLSDRFSAERPKGSFSTLEIQRTEQGDSAMYLCASSGLGLRDRGTTDTQYFGPGTRLTVL.

This clone was counted between two and nine times. The chain links TRBV3-1 (or the pseudogene TRBV3-2) to TRBJ2-3; 8 bases fit TRBD2. The V segment lost 4 bases and the J segment 0 bases; nucleotides outside the gene matches: 6. Germline CDR1 is LGHDT and CDR2 is YNNKEL (reference sequence). The CDR3 contains 16 residues. CDR3 loop: CASSRLTSGSTDTQYF. CDR3 nucleotide sequence: TGTGCCAGCAGCCGACTAACTAGCGGAAGCACAGATACGCAGTATTTT.

The chain couples TRBV30 to TRBJ2-7; 8 positions agree with TRBD2. Losses at the gene ends were 0 bases for V and 4 bases for J; bases not matched to a gene: 5. The CDR3 is 14 residues long. The germline V gene encodes CDR1 GTSNPN and CDR2 SVGIG (reference sequence). The CDR3 nucleotides read TGTGCCTGGAGTGTACGGGGGGGTCGATACGAGCAGTACTTC. Encoded protein: CAWSVRGGRYEQYF.

The gene calls are TRBV11-2 and TRBJ2-1; TRBD1 matches at 9 bases. J was trimmed by 5 bases and V by 5 bases; bases with no gene match: 7. The CDR3 is 15 residues long. Germline loops: CDR1 SGHAT, CDR2 FQNNGV. The CDR3 nucleotides are TGTGCCAGCAGCCCAGGGACAGGGACCCACAATGAGCAGTTCTTC. Translating gives CASSPGTGTHNEQFF.

V usage is TRBV6-2 or TRBV6-3 and J usage is TRBJ1-6, with TRBD1 as a possible D gene (6 bases). The CDR3 sequence is 14 residues long. CDR1 is MNHEY and CDR2 is SVGEGT in the germline V gene. V lost 5 bases to trimming and J lost 8 bases, with 13 bases between them. CDR3 nucleotide sequence: TGTGCCAGCAGTACAGGGTTTTTGGATTCACCCCTCCACTTT. It is translated as CASSTGFLDSPLHF.

The V call is TRBV5-1, the J call TRBJ1-1, with D uncertain. The CDR3 has 16 residues. Per the germline V gene, CDR1 is SGHRS and CDR2 is YFSETQ. Trimming removed 0 bases from V and 3 bases from J, with 15 bases in between. The CDR3 nucleotides are TGCGCCAGCAGCTTGGACGGCGGGGTTGGGGACACTGAAGCTTTCTTT. This translates into CASSLDGGVGDTEAFF.

The chain carries TRBV11-1 and TRBJ1-6; maybe TRBD1 (5 bases). V was trimmed by 3 bases and J by 9 bases, leaving 15 bases between them. There are 15 residues in the CDR3. The V gene's germline CDR1 is SGHAT and CDR2 FQDESV (reference sequence). In DNA form, the CDR3 reads TGTGCCAGCAGCTTTCTGGGCAGGGCTTCTTCACCCCTCCACTTT. Encoded protein: CASSFLGRASSPLHF.

The chain joins TRBV4-1 to TRBJ1-2; D might be TRBD1 (6 bases). CDR1 MGHRA and CDR2 YSYEKL come from the germline V gene. Trimming removed 6 bases from V and 2 bases from J, with 10 bases in between. This CDR3 is 13 amino acids long. The CDR3 DNA is TGCGCCAGCAGACGGGACATGAACTATGGCTACACCTTC. Its translation: CASRRDMNYGYTF.

The chain recombines TRBV6-5 with TRBJ2-5, with D tentatively TRBD1 (5 bases). The CDR3 runs to 13 residues. Germline V gene lookup returns CDR1 MNHEY and CDR2 SVGAGI. The V end lost 5 bases, the J end lost 1 base, and 8 bases lay between the germline ends. CDR3 sequence: CASSQGSQETQYF. In nucleotides, the CDR3 is TGTGCCAGCAGTCAGGGATCCCAAGAGACCCAGTACTTC.

The gene calls are TRBV6-5 and TRBJ1-5, with 7 bases aligning to TRBD1. The CDR3 extends over 13 amino acids. The V gene's germline CDR1 is MNHEY and CDR2 SVGAGI. V lost 5 bases and J lost 7; bases outside the gene matches: 5. The CDR3, as DNA: TGTGCCAGCAGTCACGACAGGGACCAGCCCCAGCATTTT. Protein sequence: CASSHDRDQPQHF.

The chain combines TRBV3-1 (or the pseudogene TRBV3-2) with TRBJ2-1, with 7 bases identical to TRBD2. The CDR3 has 16 amino acids. Looked up from germline, CDR1 is LGHDT and CDR2 is YNNKEL (reference sequence). The ends lost 2 bases at V and 2 bases at J; junction bases unmatched: 6. The CDR3 region has the DNA TGTGCCAGCAGCCAACGGTTTGGGAGGGCCTACAATGAGCAGTTCTTC. This encodes CASSQRFGRAYNEQFF.

The chain employs TRBV6-5 and TRBJ2-7; D is possibly TRBD2 (6 bases). This CDR3 is built from 15 residues. With 8 bases removed from V and 0 bases from J, the gap between germline ends came to 17 bases. CDR1 and CDR2 from the germline V gene are MNHEY and SVGAGI. CDR3 sequence reads: CASGLGAGSSYEQYF. CDR3 coding DNA: TGTGCCAGCGGCCTGGGTGCGGGGAGCTCCTACGAGCAGTACTTC.

This clone was recorded only once. The chain links TRBV6-5 to TRBJ1-1; D might be TRBD1 (6 bases). The CDR3 has 15 residues. V lost 5 bases, J lost 4 bases, and 17 bases lay in between. Germline V gives CDR1 MNHEY, CDR2 SVGAGI. The CDR3 DNA is TGTGCCAGCAGTCCACAGGGTAGGGGCGTCACTGAAGCTTTCTTT. Its protein product is CASSPQGRGVTEAFF.

The chain carries TRBV11-2 and TRBJ2-7; 12 nucleotides agree with TRBD1. The CDR3 consists of 16 residues. Germline V gives CDR1 SGHAT, CDR2 FQNNGV. The V and J ends lost 5 bases and 6 bases, in that order; junction bases with no gene match: 11. In DNA form, the CDR3 reads TGTGCCAGCAGCCAAACAACCGGGACAGGGGGCCCCGAGCAGTACTTC. Protein: CASSQTTGTGGPEQYF.

The V and J genes are TRBV6-5 and TRBJ2-7, with TRBD1 as a possible D gene (6 bases). The CDR3 has 14 amino acids. Germline-derived CDR1 and CDR2 are MNHEY and SVGAGI. V lost 6 bases, J lost 0 bases, and 12 bases lay in between. The CDR3 DNA reads TGTGCCAGCAGATTCGGGACAAACTCCTACGAGCAGTACTTC. This gives the protein CASRFGTNSYEQYF.

This chain links TRBV6-1 with TRBJ1-5; D might be TRBD1 (6 bases). The CDR3 length is 14 residues. V was clipped by 1 base and J by 6 bases, with 10 bases between them. Germline values: CDR1 MNHNS, CDR2 SASEGT. The CDR3 loop is CASSEGTEGQPQHF. The CDR3 coding sequence is TGTGCCAGCAGTGAAGGGACAGAAGGTCAGCCCCAGCATTTT.

This rearrangement joins TRBV18 to TRBJ2-3, with a possible D match to TRBD1 (5 bases). The CDR3 runs 15 residues. V was pared by 3 bases and J by 2 bases, with 12 bases between. In germline, CDR1 is KGHSH, CDR2 LQKENI. The CDR3 coding sequence is TGTGCCAGCTCACCTAGGAGACAGACCACAGATACGCAGTATTTT. It yields the protein CASSPRRQTTDTQYF.

The chain employs TRBV5-5 and TRBJ2-5; 8 nucleotides agree with TRBD2. This CDR3 is built from 16 residues. J gave up 2 bases and V 4 bases, and 10 bases lay outside the gene matches. Germline V gives CDR1 SGHKS, CDR2 YYEKEE (reference sequence). CDR3 protein: CASSPGLAGLQETQYF. CDR3 sequence (DNA): TGTGCCAGCAGCCCTGGACTAGCTGGGCTTCAAGAGACCCAGTACTTC.